This T cell receptor beta chain was profiled in a study of T cell repertoires in cytomegalovirus infection. Study at large: Researchers turned to recently identified HLA-C-restricted CMV epitopes as well as well-studied HLA-B-restricted ones. Public TCR beta signatures marked donors with CMV infection and the matching HLA.

In TCRdb, the reads were re-called with MiXCR into one record per CDR3 protein. Of about 78,000 distinct CDR3 sequences in the sample, 35% to 50% are singletons; the top ten hold more than 80%. Regarding this clonotype: Its antigen is undetermined.

Findings and limits, study-wide: CMV carriers with the relevant HLA were identified by cumulative public TCR beta family frequency. CMV-specific TCR beta clonotypes restricted by HLA-C dominated the ex vivo response.

This clonotype was obtained from a human donor in good health (CMV status not recorded). Some clones in this sample may be carry-over from other donors' samples. This material consisted of CD8+ T cells from cultured PBMCs, taken from culture after CMV antigen stimulation.

The DNA for the CDR3 is TGTGCCAGCAGCTCACAGGGGAGGTTGGACTATGGCTACACCTTC. Translation gives CASSSQGRLDYGYTF. The chain links TRBV7-9 to TRBJ1-2, with 7 bases matching TRBD1. CDR1 and CDR2 (germline): SEHNR, FQNEAQ (reference sequence). The CDR3 sequence is 15 residues long. Trimming cost V 4 bases and J 3 bases; bases outside gene matches: 8.